This T cell receptor (beta chain) was recorded in a study of cytomegalovirus exposure and HLA in healthy donors (dated by TCRdb to about 2017). Study-level background: An earlier analysis of fewer than 750 of the donors reported roughly 300 Gb of sequence data and 95 million to 120 million unique TCR beta sequences obtained from about 179 million T cells. The T cell repertoires of 550 to 850 subjects were profiled by immunosequencing and related to cytomegalovirus serostatus. An early release that covered fewer than 800 HLA-typed donors contained about 300 gigabases of sequencing data and some 87 million unique TCR sequences. Among 300 to 500 genotyped donors of the cohort, an average of about 220,000 unique TCR beta nucleotide sequences was sequenced per donor, of which about 18% were non-productive. Alongside the repertoire data, information on donor age, sex, ethnicity and CMV serostatus was compiled. The aim of the study was to test whether cataloging public T cell receptors could identify signatures of past pathogen exposure. Both class I and class II loci were covered by HLA typing, at four-digit resolution. All discovery cohort repertoires had been generated on a single sequencing platform. The genetic ancestry cluster associated with self-reported Caucasian donors included about 84% of the approximately 400 genotyped donors. An earlier analysis of fewer than 750 of the donors used high-throughput TCR beta sequencing to judge whether each TCR beta V gene segment behaved as functional or pseudogenic. Typing coverage differed by locus: A, B, C, DRB1 and DQB1 were typed in about 629-630 donors, DQA1 in approximately 520, DPA1 in some 600, and DPB1 in 400 to 490. Roughly 5 DR-DQ haplotypes were treated as single units for association and clustering because of strong linkage in the cohort. The study combined high-throughput TCR immunosequencing, statistical association of individual TCRs with disease status, and machine learning to predict cytomegalovirus infection status. In the later analysis, no new phenotypic data were used to find candidate immune exposures; instead, reliance was placed on TCR beta sequences and their occurrence across donors. A later analysis re-analyzed previously published TCR beta repertoires from 650 to 800 donors and added high-resolution HLA genotyping to study TCR occurrence patterns. In addition to the first cohort of roughly 670 subjects, a separate validation cohort of around 110 different subjects was used. A later genetic analysis took genome-wide SNP genotypes for about three fifths of the 666 donors and used that subset as a discovery cohort. The investigation overall reported the following: In a later genetic analysis, a missense DCLRE1C variant was associated with V-gene and J-gene trimming of TCR beta chains, and the association was replicated in an independent cohort. Compared with equally common non-associated chains, HLA-associated TCR beta chains in a later analysis were more clonally expanded and had lower generation probabilities. Because some donors lacked HLA typing at each locus, the association tests relied only on the typed subset. A further reported finding was that TCR beta sequences accurately predicted the HLA-A and HLA-B alleles for most subjects in the first cohort. Across donors, most TCR sequences were observed very rarely, whereas some public TCRs were present in many individuals. Immune exposure information for the cohort was limited to CMV serostatus. Cytomegalovirus status was reported to be diagnosed by the classifier with high specificity and sensitivity in both the original and validation cohorts. Sequencing depth was assumed to be roughly uniform across donors in the presence/absence analyses, though that assumption may not hold. Broadly in line with IMGT annotations, most TCR beta V segments showed up in productive rearrangements about 87% or about 30% of the time in an earlier analysis of approximately 640 of the donors. Because counts were too low, roughly 16 rarely observed V segments, including chromosome 9 orphons, were left out of the earlier analysis of about 500 of the donors. This cohort had only TCR beta chains sequenced, and the lack of alpha or paired-chain data limited which features could be detected. A later analysis found that most CMV-associated TCR beta chains appeared HLA-restricted, with HLA associations seemingly driven largely by CMV exposure. According to a later analysis, parvovirus B19, influenza, CMV and Epstein-Barr virus appeared linked to several top co-occurrence clusters. According to a later analysis, TCR association rates differed among HLA loci, with DRB1 alleles showing the most associated TCRs and HLA-C alleles showing the fewest. In the study, about 150 TCR beta chains were listed as associated with cytomegalovirus. Compared with the approximately 700-donor mean, donors in an Asian-associated ancestry cluster had fewer N-insertions in productive TCRs, according to a later genetic analysis. Three of the identified cytomegalovirus-associated TCR beta chains were confirmed in vitro to be specific for cytomegalovirus antigens. A later analysis associated 15,000 to 20,000 TCR beta sequences with specific HLA alleles at a false discovery rate of 0.05. Strong co-occurrence of HLA alleles, especially DR and DQ, made assigning TCR associations to individual alleles difficult. According to the authors, the approach could potentially be generalized to other disease states and immunological phenotypes. Linkage disequilibrium might explain the correlated functional status among segregating V segments, but an unknown experimental factor could not be ruled out. A cluster of highly shared sequence variants was judged likely to represent a technical artifact of the sequencing pipeline.

In its sample, this clone was seen once. Its antigen has not been determined. Per-base qualities were not stored, and no clone one base away is much larger. The cohort consisted of 666 healthy bone marrow donors. At the time of sampling, all cohort members were nominally healthy, though unrecorded immune exposures were likely present. The donor was CMV seronegative and belonged to the group of more than 300 seronegative cohort members. A peripheral blood sample was provided by each donor, and peripheral blood mononuclear cells were used for TCR beta sequencing. Genomic DNA was extracted from the blood cell samples with the Qiagen DNeasy Blood Extraction Kit. The receptor library was made with the immunoSEQ multiplex PCR assay. The multiplex PCR relied on a mix of 60 forward primers for TCR Vbeta segments and 13 reverse primers for TCR Jbeta segments. The CDR3 region of rearranged TCR beta genes was amplified from genomic DNA by a multiplex PCR assay. The amplified TCR beta libraries were sequenced on the Illumina HiSeq System as 87-base-pair reads. Under the source paper's analysis protocol: A later analysis tallied approximately 87 million unique TCR beta chains across the 666 repertoires, and about 12 million of those chains were shared by two or more donors. Raw reads were error-corrected and collapsed into unique sequences with a nearest-neighbor algorithm that merged closely related sequences to remove PCR and sequencing errors. To assign V, D and J gene segments, CDR3 sequences were aligned to IMGT reference sequences. For a sequence to be retained, a match of at least six nucleotides was required to both a V gene segment and a J gene segment. Rearrangements were called productive when the CDR3 lacked stop codons and stayed in frame with V and J; all others were non-productive. CDR3 was defined by IMGT convention, running from the second conserved V-encoded cysteine to the conserved J-encoded phenylalanine. In an earlier analysis of more than 550 of the donors, sequences lacking an unambiguous match to a single V gene segment were excluded. In an earlier analysis of 587 of the donors, a V segment was called functional when productive rearrangements were above 56.7%, and segregating when the standard deviation between donors exceeded 5%. A statistical classification framework was built to diagnose cytomegalovirus status from the catalog of TCR beta chain sequences. In a later analysis, V and J genes were assigned by comparing TCR nucleotide sequences against IMGT/GENE-DB human TR gene sequences. In a later analysis, CDR3 sequences and most-parsimonious VDJ recombination scenarios were assigned using the TCRdist pipeline. In a later analysis, every TCR beta chain was defined by the combination of its CDR3 amino acid sequence and its V-gene family, and reads without a unique V-gene family were dropped. A later analysis removed roughly 590 highly shared, low-generation-probability nucleotide sequences to deal with suspected cross-contamination and a sequencing artifact. For each public chain, a later analysis derived a clonal expansion index from normalized ranks of inferred template counts within each repertoire. A later analysis computed generation probabilities with a VDJ recombination model fitted to out-of-frame rearrangements, and checked the results against IGoR. A later analysis scored TCR-TCR, TCR-HLA and TCR-CMV co-occurrence with hypergeometric tests, applying a repertoire-size bias correction to TCR pairs. False discovery rates were estimated in a later analysis by permuting HLA or CMV assignments 20 times. In a later analysis, co-occurring TCRs were grouped using DBSCAN, with TCRdist sequence similarity added in when clustering inside HLA-allele-positive subsets. For co-occurrence clustering, repertoires with fewer than 30,000 or more than 120,000 public chains were excluded, along with 5 or 6 repertoires with anomalous nucleotide sharing. Drawn from immuneACCESS, this table holds only the in-frame rearrangements with V and J called that TCRdb kept. Clones are partly lost; checked studies trace under half to an unresolved V gene and leave the rest unexplained. V and J calls and clone size come straight from that table; D and trimming were deduced from the DNA. The sample yields tens of thousands of clones; roughly 74% were counted once. Together, the top ten hold over 2% of the sample.

The TCR was taken from a man aged 35-49 years in good health and CMV-seronegative. The sequencing input was PBMCs.

In nucleotide form, the sequence is TGCAGCGTTGATCGGGAGGGGTGGAGCACAGATACGCAGTATTTT. It translates to CSVDREGWSTDTQYF. The chain is encoded by TRBV29-1 joined to TRBJ2-3, and 8 junctional nucleotides match TRBD2. Trimming takes 3 bases off V and 0 bases off J; junction bases not matched to a gene: 5. CDR1 and CDR2 (SQVTM, ANQGSEA) derive from the germline V gene. The CDR3 goes from the cysteine to the phenylalanine over 15 residues. The only DNA kept is the CDR3, 45 bases in frame from the first base.